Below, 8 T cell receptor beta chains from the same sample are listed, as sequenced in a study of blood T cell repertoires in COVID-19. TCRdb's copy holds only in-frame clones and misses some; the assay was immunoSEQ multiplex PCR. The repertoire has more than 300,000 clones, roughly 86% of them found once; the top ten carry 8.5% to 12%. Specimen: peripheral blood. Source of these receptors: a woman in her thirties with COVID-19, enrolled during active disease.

The DNA of the CDR3 is TGTGCCAGCAGTAGGCCGGGACAGGGGGCCGGGGAGCTGTTTTTT. Protein product: CASSRPGQGAGELFF. The rearrangement links TRBV11-3 to TRBJ2-2, with 11 nucleotides matching TRBD1. Germline V gene lookup returns CDR1 SGHNT and CDR2 YENEEA. CDR3 length: 15 amino acids. The V gene end was trimmed by 6 bases and the J gene end by 6 bases; junction bases not matched to a gene: 6. Complete variable domain (other parts from reference TRBV11-3 and TRBJ2-2): EAGVVQSPRYKIIEKKQPVAFWCNPISGHNTLYWYLQNLGQGPELLIRYENEEAVDDSQLPKDRFSAERLKGVDSTLKIQPAELGDSAVYLCASSRPGQGAGELFFGEGSRLTVL.

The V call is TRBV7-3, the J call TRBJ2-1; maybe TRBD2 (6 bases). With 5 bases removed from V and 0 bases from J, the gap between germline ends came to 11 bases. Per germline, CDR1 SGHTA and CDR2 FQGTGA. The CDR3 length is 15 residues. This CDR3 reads CASSEGLSSYNEQFF. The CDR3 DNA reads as TGTGCCAGCAGCGAGGGACTGAGCTCCTACAATGAGCAGTTCTTC.

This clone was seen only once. The CDR3 region is CASSYPVGGMSDSPLHF. CDR3 bases: TGTGCCAGCAGTTACCCCGTGGGGGGGATGAGCGATTCACCCCTCCACTTT. V and J are TRBV6-2 or TRBV6-3 and TRBJ1-6, with D perhaps matching TRBD1 (5 bases). The germline V gene encodes CDR1 MNHEY and CDR2 SVGEGT. The CDR3 loop spans 17 amino acids. The V end lost 2 bases, the J end lost 8 bases, and 19 bases lay between the germline ends.

The CDR3 sequence is CAWSDQRDQPQHF. DNA for the CDR3: TGTGCCTGGAGCGATCAGAGGGATCAGCCCCAGCATTTT. J is TRBJ1-5 and V is TRBV30; D unclear. The CDR3 has 13 amino acids. Germline-derived CDR1 and CDR2 are GTSNPN and SVGIG (reference sequence). V lost 3 bases and J 5 bases, leaving 11 bases between the germline ends.

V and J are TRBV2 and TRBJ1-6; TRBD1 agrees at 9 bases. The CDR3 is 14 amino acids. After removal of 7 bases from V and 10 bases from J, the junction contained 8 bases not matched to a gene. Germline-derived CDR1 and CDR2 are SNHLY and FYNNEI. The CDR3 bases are TGTGCCAGCACGGGGGACAGGGTCGGCTCACCCCTCCACTTT. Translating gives CASTGDRVGSPLHF. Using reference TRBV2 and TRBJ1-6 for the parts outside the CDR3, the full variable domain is EPEVTQTPSHQVTQMGQEVILRCVPISNHLYFYWYRQILGQKVEFLVSFYNNEISEKSEIFDDQFSVERPDGSNFTLKIRSTKLEDSAMYFCASTGDRVGSPLHFGNGTRLTVT.

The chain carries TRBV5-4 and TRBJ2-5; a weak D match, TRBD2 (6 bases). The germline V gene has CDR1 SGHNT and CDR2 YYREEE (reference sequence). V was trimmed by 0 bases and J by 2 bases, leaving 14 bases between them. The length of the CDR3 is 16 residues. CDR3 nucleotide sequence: TGTGCCAGCAGCTTGGGACTAGTACCCAATCAAGAGACCCAGTACTTC. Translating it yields CASSLGLVPNQETQYF.

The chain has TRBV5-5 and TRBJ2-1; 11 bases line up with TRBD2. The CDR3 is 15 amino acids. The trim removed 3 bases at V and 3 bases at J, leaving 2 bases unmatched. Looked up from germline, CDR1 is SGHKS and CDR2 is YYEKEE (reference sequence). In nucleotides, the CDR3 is TGTGCCAGCAGCTCGGGACTAGCGGTCTACAATGAGCAGTTCTTC. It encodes CASSSGLAVYNEQFF.

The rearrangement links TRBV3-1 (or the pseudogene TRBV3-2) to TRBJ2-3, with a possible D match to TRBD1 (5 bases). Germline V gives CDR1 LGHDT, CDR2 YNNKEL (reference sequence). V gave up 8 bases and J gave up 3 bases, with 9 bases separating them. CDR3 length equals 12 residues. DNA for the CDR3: TGTGCCAGCGGTACAGGAACAGATACGCAGTATTTT. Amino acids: CASGTGTDTQYF.